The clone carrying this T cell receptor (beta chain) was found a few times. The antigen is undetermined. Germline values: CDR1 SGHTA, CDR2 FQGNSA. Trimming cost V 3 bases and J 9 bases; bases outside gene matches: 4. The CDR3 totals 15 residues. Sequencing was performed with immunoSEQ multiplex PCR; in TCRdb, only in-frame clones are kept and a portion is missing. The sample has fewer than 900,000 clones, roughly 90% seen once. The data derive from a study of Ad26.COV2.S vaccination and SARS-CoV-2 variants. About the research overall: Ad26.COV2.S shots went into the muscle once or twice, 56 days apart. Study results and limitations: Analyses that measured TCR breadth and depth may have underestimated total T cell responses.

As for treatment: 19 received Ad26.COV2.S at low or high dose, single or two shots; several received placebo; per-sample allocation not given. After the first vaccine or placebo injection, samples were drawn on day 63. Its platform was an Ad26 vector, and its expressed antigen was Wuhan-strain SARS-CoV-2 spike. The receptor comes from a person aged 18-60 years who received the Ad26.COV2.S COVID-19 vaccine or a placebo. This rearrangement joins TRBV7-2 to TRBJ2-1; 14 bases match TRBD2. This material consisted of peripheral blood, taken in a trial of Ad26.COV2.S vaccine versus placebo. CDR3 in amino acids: CASSFSGLAGVEQFF. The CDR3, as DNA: TGTGCCAGCAGCTTTTCGGGACTAGCGGGAGTTGAGCAGTTCTTC.